A single sample is the source of the 9 T cell receptor beta chains below, sequenced in a study of immune evolution from preneoplasia to lung adenocarcinoma. Clones were read by immunoSEQ multiplex PCR, and TCRdb kept only the in-frame ones, dropping some. The table shows approximately 3,000 clones, with roughly nine tenths occurring only once. Sequencing used FFPE adjacent normal lung tissue. These receptors all stem from a person aged 70 to 85 with lung adenocarcinoma.

This clone turned up a few times. The rearrangement links TRBV29-1 to TRBJ2-3, with a weak D call TRBD2 (6 bases). The CDR3 runs to 13 residues. Per germline, CDR1 SQVTM and CDR2 ANQGSEA. The V gene lost 4 bases and the J gene lost 6 bases, with 14 bases spanning the gap. CDR3 DNA: TGCAGCGTTGTTCCCCAGGGAGGCGATACGCAGTATTTT. Translating gives CSVVPQGGDTQYF.

V usage is TRBV5-6 and J usage is TRBJ1-3; the match to TRBD1 covers 7 bases. This CDR3 has 16 residues. The V gene end was trimmed by 6 bases and the J gene end by 0 bases; junction bases not matched to a gene: 9. Germline V lookup: CDR1 SGHDT, CDR2 YYEEEE. The CDR3, as DNA: TGTGCCAGCATCCCGGACAGGACCCACTCTGGAAACACCATATATTTT. As protein: CASIPDRTHSGNTIYF.

This chain connects TRBV5-1 to TRBJ1-2; D possibly corresponds to TRBD1 (6 bases). Trimming took 3 bases from V and 4 from J, leaving 13 bases between them. Germline CDR1 and CDR2: SGHRS and YFSETQ. The CDR3 runs 14 residues. DNA for the CDR3: TGCGCCAGCAGCTGGGGGGACACGACCTATGGCTACACCTTC. This gives the protein CASSWGDTTYGYTF.

The chain joins TRBV9 to TRBJ1-5; no reliable D call. This CDR3 is built from 14 residues. The germline CDR1 and CDR2 sequences are SGDLS and YYNGEE. Trimming left V 0 bases short and J 3 bases short, with 7 bases between. Here the CDR3 reads CASSVVGSNQPQHF. The CDR3 nucleotides read TGTGCCAGCAGCGTAGTGGGGTCCAATCAGCCCCAGCATTTT.

The table lists this clone with a count of one. For the CDR3, the DNA is TGCGCCAGCAGCAAACGCGTAGGCCAGCGGGGCTATGGCTACACCTTC. Amino acid sequence: CASSKRVGQRGYGYTF. The chain employs TRBV5-1 and TRBJ1-2; D remains ambiguous. The V and J ends lost 4 bases and 4 bases respectively, with 20 bases between them. The CDR3 runs 16 residues. Germline CDR1 is SGHRS and CDR2 is YFSETQ.

The rearrangement uses TRBV2 and TRBJ2-7, with a weak D call TRBD2 (6 bases). Germline CDR1 SNHLY, CDR2 FYNNEI. The CDR3 totals 12 residues. V was pared by 8 bases and J by 6 bases, with 14 bases between. Here the CDR3 reads CASRSEGLEQYF. The CDR3 nucleotides read TGTGCCAGCCGATCGGAGGGGCTCGAGCAGTACTTC.

J is TRBJ2-1 and V is TRBV10-3; 9 nucleotides line up with TRBD2. This CDR3 spans 15 amino acids. The V segment lost 4 bases and the J segment 8 bases; nucleotides outside the gene matches: 9. Per germline, CDR1 ENHRY and CDR2 SYGVKD. As DNA, the CDR3 is TGTGCCATCAGTGTAGGTAGCGGGGGAGGGGATGAGCAGTTCTTC. Translation gives CAISVGSGGGDEQFF.

V usage is TRBV4-1 and J usage is TRBJ2-3; no clear D gene. The CDR3 spans 15 residues. Trimming took 4 bases from V and 0 from J, leaving 11 bases between them. Looked up from germline, CDR1 is MGHRA and CDR2 is YSYEKL. As DNA, the CDR3 is TGCGCCAGCAGCCCTCTCTTGACTAGCACAGATACGCAGTATTTT. Translated: CASSPLLTSTDTQYF.

The CDR3 bases are TGTGCCAGCAGTCGGGGTAAGAATGAGCAGTTCTTC. Translation: CASSRGKNEQFF. This chain links TRBV6-5 with TRBJ2-1; maybe TRBD2 (5 bases). Trimming left V 5 bases short and J 7 bases short, with 9 bases between. The CDR3 runs 12 residues. Germline-derived CDR1 and CDR2 are MNHEY and SVGAGI.